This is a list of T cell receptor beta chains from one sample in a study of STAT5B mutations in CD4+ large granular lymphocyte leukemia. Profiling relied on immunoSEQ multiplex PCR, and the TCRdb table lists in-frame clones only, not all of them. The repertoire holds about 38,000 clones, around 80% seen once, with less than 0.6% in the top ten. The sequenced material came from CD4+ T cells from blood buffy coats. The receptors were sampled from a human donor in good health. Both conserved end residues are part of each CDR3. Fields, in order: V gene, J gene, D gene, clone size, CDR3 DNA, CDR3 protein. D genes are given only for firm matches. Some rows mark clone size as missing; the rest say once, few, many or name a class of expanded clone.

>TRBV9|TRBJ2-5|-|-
TGTGCCAGCAGCGTAACGGGCCAAGAGACCCAGTACTTC
CASSVTGQETQYF
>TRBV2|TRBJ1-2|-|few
TGTGCCAGCAGCGGGACGGAAGATGACTATGGCTACACCTTC
CASSGTEDDYGYTF
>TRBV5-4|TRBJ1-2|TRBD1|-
TGTGCCAGCAGACGGACAGGAGCAGGTGCTAACTATGGCTACACCTTC
CASRRTGAGANYGYTF
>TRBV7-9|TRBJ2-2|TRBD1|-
TGTGCCAGTCTGACCGGGACAGCGAACACCGGGGAGCTGTTTTTT
CASLTGTANTGELFF
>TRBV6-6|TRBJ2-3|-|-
TGTGCCAGCAGTTACTCTGGGCCTTCCACAGATACGCAGTATTTT
CASSYSGPSTDTQYF
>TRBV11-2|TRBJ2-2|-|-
TGTGCCAGCAGCTTAGATGGGGGGGCCTACACCGGGGAGCTGTTTTTT
CASSLDGGAYTGELFF
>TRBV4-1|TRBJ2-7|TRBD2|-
TGCGCCAGCAGCCAAACCGGGACTAGTGCCCCCGAGCAGTACTTT
CASSQTGTSAPEQYF
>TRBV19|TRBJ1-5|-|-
TGTGCCAGTAGTATACGGACAGCACGCAATCAGCCCCAGCATTTT
CASSIRTARNQPQHF
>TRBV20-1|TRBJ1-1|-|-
TGCAGTGCTAGACTCACTGAAGCTTTCTTT
CSARLTEAFF
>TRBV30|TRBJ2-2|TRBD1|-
TGTGCCTGGAATCCCGGGACAGGGGGCACCGGGGAGCTGTTTTTT
CAWNPGTGGTGELFF
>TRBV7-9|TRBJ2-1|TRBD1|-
TGTGCCAGCAGCTTGGCCGGGACAGCCTTCAATGAGCAGTTCTTC
CASSLAGTAFNEQFF
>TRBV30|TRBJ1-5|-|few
TGTGCCTGGAGTGTGCAGGGTCAGCCCCAGCATTTT
CAWSVQGQPQHF
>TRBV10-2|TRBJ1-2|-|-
TGCGCCAGCAGTGGTGTCGAATTTAACTATGGCTACACCTTC
CASSGVEFNYGYTF
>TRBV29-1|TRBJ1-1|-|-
TGCAGCGTTGCCGACCTGGAGGGATCCACTGAAGCTTTCTTT
CSVADLEGSTEAFF
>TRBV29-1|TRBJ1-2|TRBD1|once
TGCAGCGTTGCGACCAGGGGGCGCGGGGGCTACACCTTC
CSVATRGRGGYTF
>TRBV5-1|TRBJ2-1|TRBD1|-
TGCGCCAGCAGCTGGACAGGGGCAAGCTCCTACAATGAGCAGTTCTTC
CASSWTGASSYNEQFF
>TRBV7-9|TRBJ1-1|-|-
TGTGCCAGCAGCCCAATTGGGGGGCTTCTGGCTTTCTTT
CASSPIGGLLAFF
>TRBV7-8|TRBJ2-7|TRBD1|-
TGTGCCAGCAGCTTCGCCGTCCCGGGACAGGGGCTTTATCAGTACTTC
CASSFAVPGQGLYQYF
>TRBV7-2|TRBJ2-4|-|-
TGTGCCAGCAGCATCTCCAGGGTGAGCAACATTCAGTACTTC
CASSISRVSNIQYF
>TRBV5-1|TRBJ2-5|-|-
TGCGCCAGCAGCTTGCCGGGGGCAGAGACCCAGTACTTC
CASSLPGAETQYF
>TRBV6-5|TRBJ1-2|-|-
TGTGCCAGCAGTCAAAGGGCTGGGGGGTTCTATGGCTACACCTTC
CASSQRAGGFYGYTF
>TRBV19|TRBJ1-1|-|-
TGTGCCAGTATAGGTAAAGGGTCAACCGAAGCTTTCTTT
CASIGKGSTEAFF
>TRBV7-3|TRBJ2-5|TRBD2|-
TGTGCCAGCAGCTTTCTTAGCGGGCCCCAAGAGACCCAGTACTTC
CASSFLSGPQETQYF